The present T cell receptor beta chain was sequenced within a study of blood T cell repertoires in COVID-19. Per germline, CDR1 LGHDT and CDR2 YNNKEL (reference sequence). The CDR3 consists of 13 residues. Germline trimming cut 4 bases from V and 6 bases from J; bases unmatched to any gene: 5. This clone was detected only once. Data came from immunoSEQ multiplex PCR; TCRdb stores just in-frame clones and leaves some out. The profile shows around 190,000 clones, more than 65% of them singletons. The TCR was taken from a woman aged 45 to 65 with acute COVID-19. The chain is built from TRBV3-1 (or the pseudogene TRBV3-2) and TRBJ1-1, with 7 bases lining up with TRBD1. The sample comprised PBMCs or T cells enriched from blood (not recorded which). Here the CDR3 DNA reads TGTGCCAGCAGCCCCCGGGACAGTTCTGAAGCTTTCTTT. Translating it yields CASSPRDSSEAFF.